The 32 T cell receptor beta chains below come from one sample, sequenced in a study of blood T cell repertoires in COVID-19. Method: immunoSEQ multiplex PCR; TCRdb's copy keeps in-frame clones and lacks some. There are 20,000 to 25,000 clones in the sample; 81% occur only once, and approximately 7% lies in the top ten. Specimen: peripheral blood. Receptor source: an older man with acute or convalescent COVID-19.

For this clone: The germline gene is not matched at one end of the junction; a read error may be the cause. This sequence joins TRBV7-7 and TRBJ2-3; D is undetermined. The CDR3 totals 14 residues. From germline, CDR1 is SSHAT and CDR2 FNYEAQ (reference sequence). CDR3 DNA: TGTGCTAGCAGCTTTTCCACTAGCACAGATACGCAGTATTTT. This codes for CASSFSTSTDTQYF.

The chain joins TRBV10-3 to TRBJ1-2; D call uncertain. Germline V gene data show CDR1 as ENHRY and CDR2 as SYGVKD. Trimming cost V 0 bases and J 7 bases, with 6 bases left between them. The CDR3 covers 12 residues. In DNA, the CDR3 is TGTGCCATCAGTGAGTCTGCGGTTGGCTACACCTTC. This codes for CAISESAVGYTF.

CDR3 coding DNA: TGTGCCAGCAGCTTGCCGGGGAGACCGGCGGAGCTGTTTTTT. This sequence encodes CASSLPGRPAELFF. The gene calls are TRBV5-6 and TRBJ2-2; D might be TRBD2 (5 bases). V was clipped by 1 base and J by 10 bases, with 14 bases between them. In germline, CDR1 is SGHDT, CDR2 YYEEEE. This CDR3 has 14 amino acids.

By proportion, this clone is large. The chain uses TRBV19 and TRBJ1-1, with 8 nucleotides matching TRBD1. Germline CDR1 and CDR2: LNHDA and SQIVND (reference sequence). V shed 5 bases and J 5 bases; nucleotides not matched to a gene: 10. The length of the CDR3 is 15 residues. This CDR3 reads CASSLTGGAGTEAFF. The CDR3 DNA reads TGTGCCAGTAGTCTTACAGGGGGAGCAGGGACTGAAGCTTTCTTT.

The chain is built from TRBV27 and TRBJ1-4; 8 bases line up with TRBD1. The CDR3 runs to 18 residues. Trimming at V came to 6 bases and at J to 6 bases, leaving 18 bases not matched to a gene. Germline CDR1 MNHEY, CDR2 SMNVEV (reference sequence). CDR3 protein: CASRETGTGNFLDEKLFF. CDR3 nucleotide sequence: TGTGCCAGCAGGGAGACCGGGACAGGTAATTTTCTTGATGAAAAACTGTTTTTT.

The V call is TRBV5-1, the J call TRBJ1-5, with D unclear. There are 15 residues in the CDR3. Trimming took 0 bases from V and 5 from J, leaving 12 bases between them. Per the germline V gene, CDR1 is SGHRS and CDR2 is YFSETQ. The CDR3 coding sequence is TGCGCCAGCAGCTTGGGGATCTCAGGATATCAGCCCCAGCATTTT. Residues: CASSLGISGYQPQHF.

This clone was seen just once. This rearrangement joins TRBV27 to TRBJ2-5; perhaps TRBD2 as D (7 bases). CDR3 size: 15 residues. Trimming cost V 2 bases and J 2 bases, with 12 bases left between them. Per germline, CDR1 MNHEY and CDR2 SMNVEV (reference sequence). This CDR3 reads CASSLGGGRQETQYF. The CDR3 DNA is TGTGCCAGCAGTTTAGGGGGGGGCAGGCAAGAGACCCAGTACTTC.

The J gene is TRBJ1-1, the V gene TRBV13; no clear D. CDR3 length: 12 amino acids. From germline, CDR1 is PRHDT and CDR2 FYEKMQ (reference sequence). Deletions cut 5 bases from V and 6 bases from J, with 10 bases between. CDR3 sequence: CASSPPSAEAFF. CDR3 DNA sequence: TGTGCCAGCAGCCCCCCTTCCGCTGAAGCTTTCTTT.

This clone has just one count. The chain combines TRBV2 with TRBJ1-3; the D is unclear. V was shortened by 6 bases and J by 0 bases, with 12 bases between the two germline ends. This CDR3 comprises 15 residues. Germline V gene sequence: CDR1 SNHLY, CDR2 FYNNEI. The CDR3: CASREGRSSGNTIYF. In DNA, the CDR3 is TGTGCCAGCAGGGAGGGCAGGTCCTCTGGAAACACCATATATTTT.

The rearrangement joins TRBV15 to TRBJ1-2; D may be TRBD1 (6 bases). Germline V gene data show CDR1 as LNHNV and CDR2 as YYDKDF (reference sequence). There are 15 residues in the CDR3. Trimming removed 0 bases at V and 4 bases at J, with 12 bases between. The chain's CDR3 is CATSRDRGAAYGYTF. The CDR3 nucleotides read TGTGCCACCAGCAGAGATCGGGGGGCCGCCTATGGCTACACCTTC.

The chain combines TRBV10-2 with TRBJ2-3; the match to TRBD2 covers 7 bases. The V segment lost 6 bases and the J segment 1 base; nucleotides outside the gene matches: 4. The germline gives CDR1 WSHSY, CDR2 SAAADI. This CDR3 comprises 14 residues. The CDR3 DNA follows: TGCGCCAGCAGGGGGGGGACTGGCACAGATACGCAGTATTTT. It codes for CASRGGTGTDTQYF.

This clone has just one count. The CDR3 spells CARSGGGAVDPGLQETQYF. In nucleotides, the CDR3 is TGTGCCAGAAGCGGCGGGGGGGCGGTAGACCCCGGCCTCCAAGAGACCCAGTACTTC. The chain links TRBV5-3 to TRBJ2-5; 9 bases map to TRBD2. TRBV5-3 falls under the ORF class, with uncertain function. The junction had 17 bases not matched to a gene; V was cut back by 4 bases and J by 1 base. CDR3 length: 19 residues.

The chain carries TRBV19 and TRBJ1-4; D is perhaps TRBD1 (5 bases). Germline loops: CDR1 LNHDA, CDR2 SQIVND (reference sequence). This CDR3 has 15 amino acids. Trimming cost V 9 bases and J 0 bases, with 14 bases left between them. The CDR3 loop is CASREQATTNEKLFF. The CDR3 DNA sequence: TGTGCCAGCCGCGAACAGGCAACAACTAATGAAAAACTGTTTTTT.

This chain links TRBV7-9 with TRBJ2-7, with D possibly being TRBD1 (6 bases). CDR3 length: 14 residues. CDR1 is SEHNR and CDR2 is FQNEAQ in the germline V gene (reference sequence). Trimming took off 7 bases at V and 2 bases at J, with 15 bases between the two ends. The DNA of the CDR3 is TGTGCCAGCACCCCCGACAGGCCCCCCTACGAGCAGTACTTC. This translates into CASTPDRPPYEQYF.

The chain links TRBV7-9 to TRBJ1-1; D is undetermined. The length of the CDR3 is 12 residues. The germline V and J ends were trimmed by 1 base and 8 bases, with 8 bases remaining between them. Germline V gene lookup returns CDR1 SEHNR and CDR2 FQNEAQ (reference sequence). The CDR3 here is CASSLVALEAFF. The CDR3 nucleotides read TGTGCCAGCAGCTTAGTAGCCCTCGAAGCTTTCTTT.

The chain has TRBV5-4 and TRBJ2-5; D possibly corresponds to TRBD1 (5 bases). Trimming cost V 4 bases and J 4 bases, with 11 bases left between them. Germline V lookup: CDR1 SGHNT, CDR2 YYREEE (reference sequence). The CDR3 spans 13 residues. DNA for the CDR3: TGTGCCAGCAGCGGCTTTGGGGCAGAGACCCAGTACTTC. It is translated as CASSGFGAETQYF.

This clone was seen only a few times. The chain is built from TRBV7-2 and TRBJ2-1; 9 bases are shared with TRBD2. In germline, CDR1 is SGHTA, CDR2 FQGNSA. The CDR3 runs 16 residues. Germline trimming cut 1 base from V and 9 bases from J; bases unmatched to any gene: 10. Written as DNA, the CDR3 is TGTGCCAGCAGCTTAGGGGGGATAGCGGGGGCCGGTGAGCAGTTCTTC. It encodes CASSLGGIAGAGEQFF.

This clone was seen more than once but under ten times. The CDR3 DNA reads as TGTGCCAGCAGTGACGCCGGACTAGTGAACATTCAGTACTTC. As protein: CASSDAGLVNIQYF. The chain is built from TRBV6-2 or TRBV6-3 and TRBJ2-4; 7 bases map to TRBD2. Germline CDR1 is MNHEY and CDR2 is SVGEGT. Trimming removed 5 bases from V and 7 bases from J; junction bases left unmatched: 8. The CDR3 is 14 amino acids.

On this clone itself: Because the CDR3's place on the DNA is in doubt, the DNA is left out and the CDR3 is given as listed by TCRdb. The CDR3 protein is CASSRRAGELFF. The genes are TRBV11-3 and TRBJ2-2; the DNA was not compared with TRBD2, the D call given in the table. Inclusive of both ends, the CDR3 amounts to 12 amino acids. Looked up from germline, CDR1 is SGHNT and CDR2 is YENEEA.

This clone has just a few counts. V gene TRBV10-2 combines with J gene TRBJ2-2; 11 bases match TRBD2. This CDR3 has 13 residues. V shed 8 bases, J shed 6 bases, and the junction held 2 bases outside the gene matches. Germline CDR1 and CDR2: WSHSY and SAAADI. This CDR3 reads CASQGLAAGELFF. In DNA form, the CDR3 reads TGCGCCAGCCAGGGACTAGCGGCCGGGGAGCTGTTTTTT.

Remarks on this clone: Sequence at one end of the junction differs from germline and may be a read error. The genes are TRBV7-7 and TRBJ2-5; tentative D call: TRBD2 (5 bases). The CDR3 is 14 amino acids. Germline V gene data show CDR1 as SSHAT and CDR2 as FNYEAQ (reference sequence). CDR3 nucleotides: TGTGCTAGCAGCTTAGCGTTCTCCCAAGAGACCCAGTACTTC. Translation: CASSLAFSQETQYF.

The chain carries TRBV6-5 and TRBJ1-1; D ambiguous. The CDR3 has 13 residues. V lost 1 base and J 3 bases, leaving 6 bases between the germline ends. CDR1 is MNHEY and CDR2 is SVGAGI in the germline V gene. CDR3 loop: CASSYWSDTEAFF. The CDR3, as DNA: TGTGCCAGCAGTTACTGGTCAGACACTGAAGCTTTCTTT.

The chain uses TRBV19 and TRBJ1-5, with TRBD1 as a possible D gene (6 bases). Germline V lookup: CDR1 LNHDA, CDR2 SQIVND (reference sequence). Trimming took 0 bases from V and 7 from J, leaving 19 bases between them. The CDR3 totals 17 residues. The CDR3: CASSIDPGSYRVQPQHF. The CDR3 DNA follows: TGTGCCAGTAGTATAGATCCCGGCTCCTACAGGGTCCAGCCCCAGCATTTT.

This clone was seen only a few times. DNA of the CDR3: TGTGCCAGCAGCCCCGGCGGCTACCAGAATTCACCCCTCCACTTT. The encoded protein is CASSPGGYQNSPLHF. The V gene is TRBV7-3, the J gene TRBJ1-6; no clear D gene. Germline lookup yields CDR1 SGHTA and CDR2 FQGTGA. The V end lost 5 bases, the J end lost 7 bases, and 15 bases lay between the germline ends. The CDR3 loop spans 15 amino acids. The full variable domain, with the rest looked up from reference TRBV7-3 and TRBJ1-6, is GAGVSQTPSNKVTEKGKYVELRCDPISGHTALYWYRQSLGQGPEFLIYFQGTGAADDSGLPNDRFFAVRPEGSVSTLKIQRTERGDSAVYLCASSPGGYQNSPLHFGNGTRLTVT.

This clone was recorded a few times. Other DNA sequences from this sample encode an identical CDR3 as well. V usage is TRBV12-3 or TRBV12-4 and J usage is TRBJ1-2; D might be TRBD1 (6 bases). CDR3 size: 13 residues. The V gene lost 2 bases and the J gene lost 3 bases, with 7 bases spanning the gap. The CDR3 DNA reads TGTGCCAGCAGTTTACAGGGGTACTATGGCTACACCTTC. Its translation is CASSLQGYYGYTF.

Here the CDR3 reads CASSLGQVVNSPLHF. The DNA of the CDR3 is TGTGCCAGCAGTTTAGGACAGGTTGTGAATTCACCCCTCCACTTT. V and J are TRBV6-5 and TRBJ1-6; 7 positions match TRBD1. V dropped 4 bases and J dropped 7; count of bases not matched to a gene: 7. Per the germline V gene, CDR1 is MNHEY and CDR2 is SVGAGI. The CDR3 covers 15 residues.

The chain recombines TRBV5-4 with TRBJ1-2, with TRBD1 as a possible D gene (5 bases). From germline, CDR1 is SGHNT and CDR2 YYREEE (reference sequence). This CDR3 is 13 amino acids long. Trimming took 0 bases from V and 8 from J, leaving 11 bases between them. CDR3 residues: CASSLAGRGGYTF. CDR3 DNA sequence: TGTGCCAGCAGCTTGGCAGGGAGGGGAGGCTACACCTTC.

The chain is built from TRBV5-1 and TRBJ2-5; 9 bases fit TRBD2. The V gene's germline CDR1 is SGHRS and CDR2 YFSETQ. V shed 3 bases and J 5 bases; nucleotides not matched to a gene: 5. This CDR3 has 14 residues. The CDR3 reads CASSSVAGEETQYF. The DNA of the CDR3 is TGCGCCAGCAGCTCTGTAGCGGGAGAGGAGACCCAGTACTTC.

The rearrangement links TRBV12-3 or TRBV12-4 to TRBJ2-7; no firm D call. The length of the CDR3 is 12 residues. Trimming took 9 bases from V and 2 from J, leaving 11 bases between them. In DNA form, the CDR3 reads TGTGCCAGTGGGCCTCTCACCTACGAGCAGTACTTC. Its translation: CASGPLTYEQYF.

In this sample, this clone turned up once. V usage is TRBV27 and J usage is TRBJ2-4; 7 nucleotides match TRBD1. Germline V gene sequence: CDR1 MNHEY, CDR2 SMNVEV (reference sequence). Trimming at V came to 6 bases and at J to 6 bases, leaving 8 bases not matched to a gene. This CDR3 comprises 14 residues. DNA for the CDR3: TGTGCCAGCAGGGCCGACAGGGTCTCAAACATTCAGTACTTC. Its protein is CASRADRVSNIQYF.

This sequence joins TRBV30 and TRBJ2-1, with a tentative D call TRBD2 (7 bases). Between the trimmed V and J ends, which lost 3 bases and 7 bases, there was a span of 16 bases. There are 14 residues in the CDR3. Germline loops: CDR1 GTSNPN, CDR2 SVGIG (reference sequence). CDR3 sequence: CAWRSGGARNEQFF. CDR3 bases: TGTGCCTGGAGAAGTGGGGGGGCCAGGAATGAGCAGTTCTTC. The whole variable domain, filled in from reference TRBV30 and TRBJ2-1, reads SQTIHQWPATLVQPVGSPLSLECTVEGTSNPNLYWYRQAAGRGLQLLFYSVGIGQISSEVPQNLSASRPQDRQFILSSKKLLLSDSGFYLCAWRSGGARNEQFFGPGTRLTVL.

This clone was recorded a few times. The chain links TRBV6-5 to TRBJ2-2; D unresolved. Trimming removed 6 bases from V and 3 bases from J, with 8 bases in between. CDR3 length: 13 amino acids. The V gene's germline CDR1 is MNHEY and CDR2 SVGAGI. CDR3 coding DNA: TGTGCCAGCAGCTTGATAGACACCGGGGAGCTGTTTTTT. Translation gives CASSLIDTGELFF.